The sequence of this TCR beta chain was determined in a study of T cells after yellow fever vaccination. The overall study: The SMART-Seq v4 Ultra Low Input method served to prepare the low-cell-number fractions.

This clonotype was counted between two and nine times. Trimming took off 7 bases at V and 1 base at J, with 14 bases between the two ends. The CDR3 is 14 residues long. Germline CDR1 is MNHEY and CDR2 is SVGAGI. Template switching by 5'RACE produced TCR cDNA, adding a universal primer site and UMIs. In TCRdb, the 5' RACE reads were re-called with MiXCR into one record per CDR3 protein. The sample carries under 350,000 distinct CDR3 sequences, about 4% recorded once. This sequence joins TRBV6-5 and TRBJ2-7, with a weak D call TRBD2 (6 bases). The input for sequencing was PBMCs, taken 5 days after the yellow fever booster vaccination. The TCR comes from a man between 18 and 35 years old who received the YFV17D yellow fever vaccine. The CDR3 is CASTTTGTSYEQYF. The CDR3 coding sequence is TGTGCCAGCACAACAACCGGGACTTCCTACGAGCAGTACTTC.